These 9 T cell receptor beta chains were all obtained from the same sample, sequenced in a study of control samples from healthy donors and cancer patients (dated by TCRdb to between 2020 and 2021). The method was the immunoSEQ multiplex PCR assay. TCRdb limited this immuneACCESS table to in-frame rearrangements with V and J called. A share of clones is missing; checked studies link under half to unresolved V genes, and the rest is unexplained. The sample table lists roughly 80,000 clones, about 90% of them with a count of one. Of the sample, 4.5% to 7% falls within the top ten clones. The sequencing sample was made of blood. The receptors originated from a man aged 45-60 years in good health.

CDR3 residues: CASRPGEMTSYEQYF. In DNA, the CDR3 is TGTGCCAGTAGACCAGGGGAGATGACCTCCTACGAGCAGTACTTC. The V and J genes are TRBV19 and TRBJ2-7; D might be TRBD1 (6 bases). V gave up 6 bases and J gave up 0 bases, with 15 bases separating them. Germline V gene data show CDR1 as LNHDA and CDR2 as SQIVND (reference sequence). The CDR3 covers 15 residues.

The chain recombines TRBV3-1 (or the pseudogene TRBV3-2) with TRBJ1-4, with a possible D match to TRBD1 (6 bases). Germline V gene lookup returns CDR1 LGHDT and CDR2 YNNKEL (reference sequence). The CDR3 length is 16 residues. Between the trimmed V and J ends, which lost 1 base and 6 bases, there was a span of 15 bases. CDR3 residues: CASSQGGGWSDEKLFF. DNA for the CDR3: TGTGCCAGCAGCCAAGGGGGGGGCTGGTCGGATGAAAAACTGTTTTTT.

This clone was counted at least ten times. V and J are TRBV4-1 and TRBJ1-3, with no clear D. Germline CDR1 is MGHRA and CDR2 is YSYEKL. The CDR3 is made up of 18 amino acids. Trimming pared 3 bases from V and 0 bases from J, leaving 18 bases between. Here the CDR3 reads CASSHDIGRHRSGNTIYF. For the CDR3, the DNA is TGCGCCAGCAGCCATGATATCGGGAGACACCGCTCTGGAAACACCATATATTTT.

This chain connects TRBV7-2 to TRBJ1-1; no clear D gene. CDR1 is SGHTA, CDR2 FQGNSA, per germline. Trimming stripped 3 bases from V and 9 bases from J, with 8 bases between. CDR3 length equals 11 residues. Here the CDR3 DNA reads TGTGCCAGCAGCTTTTCAGGTAAAGCTTTCTTT. Its translation is CASSFSGKAFF. Drawing the rest from reference TRBV7-2 and TRBJ1-1, the complete variable domain is GAGVSQSPSNKVTEKGKDVELRCDPISGHTALYWYRQSLGQGLEFLIYFQGNSAPDKSGLPSDRFSAERTGGSVSTLTIQRTQQEDSAVYLCASSFSGKAFFGQGTRLTVV.

V and J are TRBV2 and TRBJ2-3, with D perhaps TRBD2 (6 bases). This CDR3 contains 15 residues. Germline loops: CDR1 SNHLY, CDR2 FYNNEI. V gave up 6 bases and J gave up 2 bases, with 15 bases separating them. CDR3: CASRRRLAITDTQYF. Written as DNA, the CDR3 is TGTGCCAGCAGACGGAGGCTAGCGATCACAGATACGCAGTATTTT.

The rearrangement links TRBV5-1 to TRBJ1-1, with D tentatively TRBD1 (5 bases). Germline V gene lookup returns CDR1 SGHRS and CDR2 YFSETQ. The V gene lost 2 bases and the J gene lost 4 bases, with 15 bases spanning the gap. CDR3 length: 15 amino acids. CDR3 protein: CASSFSKGTITEAFF. Here the CDR3 DNA reads TGCGCCAGCAGCTTCTCGAAGGGGACGATCACTGAAGCTTTCTTT.

The J gene is TRBJ1-2, the V gene TRBV5-6, with TRBD1 identical over 7 bases. The V and J ends lost 0 bases and 2 bases, in that order; junction bases with no gene match: 1. The V gene's germline CDR1 is SGHDT and CDR2 YYEEEE. This CDR3 comprises 14 residues. The CDR3 DNA is TGTGCCAGCAGCTTGGGACAGGGAAACTATGGCTACACCTTC. This encodes CASSLGQGNYGYTF.

This clone turned up a few times. This chain links TRBV24-1 with TRBJ2-3; D is possibly TRBD1 or TRBD2 (6 bases each). The V end lost 1 base, the J end lost 3 bases, and 10 bases lay between the germline ends. The germline CDR1 and CDR2 sequences are KGHDR and SFDVKD. The CDR3 spans 15 residues. The CDR3 region is CATSDLGGPTDTQYF. CDR3 sequence (DNA): TGTGCCACCAGTGATTTAGGGGGGCCGACAGATACGCAGTATTTT.

V is TRBV9 and J is TRBJ1-2; D is perhaps TRBD1 (6 bases). The CDR3 has 16 residues. Trimming pared 0 bases from V and 5 bases from J, leaving 17 bases between. Germline assignment: CDR1 SGDLS and CDR2 YYNGEE. The CDR3 loop reads CASSVANWGRGYGYTF. CDR3 DNA: TGTGCCAGCAGCGTAGCGAACTGGGGGCGCGGGTATGGCTACACCTTC. Full variable domain (missing parts from reference TRBV9 and TRBJ1-2): DSGVTQTPKHLITATGQRVTLRCSPRSGDLSVYWYQQSLDQGLQFLIQYYNGEERAKGNILERFSAQQFPDLHSELNLSSLELGDSALYFCASSVANWGRGYGYTFGSGTRLTVV.